This T cell receptor (beta chain) was identified during a study of CD8+ T cells in alopecia areata. RNA was extracted and reverse transcribed into cDNA as the sequencing template. The assay was immunoSEQ multiplex PCR, and TCRdb's table has in-frame clones only and misses some. The data contain around 86,000 clones, 70% to 80% of them singletons. Broader study findings: Normal scalp had lower clonality than lesional scalp, with alopecia totalis/universalis lesions showing this most strongly.

Documented treatment: oral pan-JAK inhibitor, 5-10 mg twice daily. The CDR3 totals 11 residues. CDR1 and CDR2 (germline): MGHDK, SYGVNS. V was shortened by 10 bases and J by 8 bases, with 15 bases between the two germline ends. On this clone itself: Its antigen is unidentified.

The sequencing here drew on CD8+ T cells sorted from blood, taken at approximately week 42, from a patient treated with tofacitinib. The V and J genes are TRBV25-1 and TRBJ2-7, with D uncertain. This TCR was sampled from a human donor with alopecia areata. Here the CDR3 reads CATRKGYQQYF. CDR3 nucleotides: TGTGCCACGCGGAAGGGTTACCAGCAGTACTTC.